What follows describes a single T cell receptor (beta chain). Its cognate antigen is unknown. This specimen comes from a study of T cell responses to AZD1222 COVID-19 vaccine. V dropped 0 bases and J dropped 4 bases, with 6 bases sitting between them. The CDR3 has 13 amino acids. Study-level results: Females made up more of the donors, who were largely white British, and clonal diversity may have come out too low. Baseline seropositives among AZD1222 recipients totaled only five or six.

Method: immunoSEQ multiplex PCR; TCRdb's copy keeps in-frame clones and lacks some. The sample has roughly 180,000 clones; around 94% are singletons. The receptor was derived from an adult who received the AZD1222 COVID-19 vaccine. This specimen consisted of peripheral blood, obtained 28 days after the second AZD1222 dose. J is TRBJ2-5 and V is TRBV12-3 or TRBV12-4; no clear D. Written as DNA, the CDR3 is TGTGCCAGCAGTTTAGCGAGCCCAGAGACCCAGTACTTC. The encoded protein is CASSLASPETQYF.